These 4 T cell receptor beta chains share one sample of origin, sequenced in a study of CD8 T cells in ankylosing spondylitis. TCRdb independently ran MiXCR on the 5' RACE reads; one entry per CDR3 protein. The sample has around 220,000 distinct CDR3 sequences; about 10% are singletons. Sequencing used blood, either unsorted or a sorted T cell fraction (not recorded which). The receptor set was obtained from a male donor with ankylosing spondylitis or in good health (not recorded which).

This clonotype was counted ten times or more. The rearrangement links TRBV12-3 or TRBV12-4 to TRBJ2-2; 10 bases are shared with TRBD2. The CDR3 contains 17 residues. The V segment lost 1 base and the J segment 6 bases; nucleotides outside the gene matches: 8. CDR3 protein: CASSLGAGGPFAGELFF. The CDR3 DNA reads TGTGCCAGCAGTTTAGGAGCGGGGGGGCCTTTTGCCGGGGAGCTGTTTTTT.

This clonotype was observed at least ten times. The chain links TRBV3-1 to TRBJ2-5; D gene unclear. Trimming removed 0 bases from V and 2 bases from J, with 10 bases in between. Germline V gene sequence: CDR1 LGHDT, CDR2 YNNKEL (reference sequence). The CDR3 totals 15 residues. Here the CDR3 reads CASSQDWVRQETQYF. The CDR3 DNA reads TGTGCCAGCAGCCAAGATTGGGTCCGTCAAGAGACCCAGTACTTC.

At least ten counts were recorded for this clonotype. The genes are TRBV12-3 or TRBV12-4 and TRBJ1-1; D is ambiguous. The CDR3 runs 13 residues. Trimming took off 7 bases at V and 7 bases at J, with 16 bases between the two ends. Here the CDR3 reads CASTPSEVIEAFF. For the CDR3, the DNA is TGTGCCAGCACCCCGTCGGAGGTGATTGAAGCTTTCTTT.

This clonotype was seen only a few times. The V and J genes are TRBV7-9 and TRBJ2-7; 7 positions agree with TRBD2. Germline-derived CDR1 and CDR2 are SEHNR and FQNEAQ (reference sequence). The CDR3 runs to 14 residues. The J segment lost 4 bases and the V segment lost 2 bases, leaving 5 bases of the junction unmatched. CDR3 sequence reads: CASSLRAGEYEQYF. Here the CDR3 DNA reads TGTGCCAGCAGCTTAAGGGCGGGGGAGTACGAGCAGTACTTC.